Below are 25 T cell receptor beta chains sequenced from a single sample in a study of blood T cell repertoires in COVID-19. Sequencing used immunoSEQ multiplex PCR; TCRdb keeps in-frame clones, though not all of them. The sample lists 75,000 to 90,000 clones, 60% to 80% occurring once. The sequencing input was peripheral blood. These receptors originate from a man aged 60-69 years with COVID-19, enrolled during active disease.

The chain has TRBV27 and TRBJ2-3, with D perhaps matching TRBD1 (5 bases). V was shortened by 3 bases and J by 4 bases, with 11 bases between the two germline ends. The CDR3 covers 14 residues. The germline gives CDR1 MNHEY, CDR2 SMNVEV (reference sequence). The CDR3 nucleotides read TGTGCCAGCAGTTTTGGCAGGGATTCAGATACGCAGTATTTT. Protein sequence: CASSFGRDSDTQYF.

The chain employs TRBV5-3 and TRBJ1-6; D is uncertain. TRBV5-3 is assigned to the ORF class and has an uncertain function. The length of the CDR3 is 13 residues. Trimming removed 4 bases from V and 2 bases from J, with 4 bases in between. Here the CDR3 reads CARSPAYNSPLHF. The CDR3 DNA reads TGTGCCAGAAGCCCAGCCTATAATTCACCCCTCCACTTT.

V and J are TRBV5-6 and TRBJ1-6; D may be TRBD1 (6 bases). V lost 0 bases to trimming and J lost 10 bases, with 11 bases between them. Germline-derived CDR1 and CDR2 are SGHDT and YYEEEE. The CDR3 runs to 14 residues. Written as DNA, the CDR3 is TGTGCCAGCAGCTTGGGCAGGGGACGGTCACCCCTCCACTTT. This encodes CASSLGRGRSPLHF.

This chain uses TRBV7-9 with TRBJ1-1, with a weak D call TRBD1 (5 bases). The CDR3 extends over 14 amino acids. In germline, CDR1 is SEHNR, CDR2 FQNEAQ (reference sequence). V dropped 3 bases and J dropped 3 bases, with 11 bases sitting between them. In DNA form, the CDR3 reads TGTGCCAGCAGCTTCAACGACAGATACACTGAAGCTTTCTTT. It yields the protein CASSFNDRYTEAFF.

V is TRBV5-4 and J is TRBJ2-7; TRBD1 is a possible D gene (5 bases). V lost 4 bases to trimming and J lost 0 bases, with 14 bases between them. CDR3 length: 15 residues. In germline, CDR1 is SGHNT, CDR2 YYREEE (reference sequence). The CDR3 nucleotides read TGTGCCAGCAGCACAAGACAGAGCTACTCCTACGAGCAGTACTTC. Amino acid sequence: CASSTRQSYSYEQYF.

Within the sample, this clone is medium-sized. This chain connects TRBV5-5 to TRBJ1-1; 7 nucleotides match TRBD1. With 7 bases clipped from V and 4 bases from J, the junction kept 16 bases outside the gene matches. Germline CDR1 and CDR2: SGHKS and YYEKEE (reference sequence). The CDR3 is 16 residues long. Here the CDR3 DNA reads TGTGCCAGCGGGAACCTGGAGGACAGGAAGAGCACTGAAGCTTTCTTT. Protein sequence: CASGNLEDRKSTEAFF.

J is TRBJ2-2 and V is TRBV20-1, with 9 bases fitting TRBD1. Germline values: CDR1 DFQATT, CDR2 SNEGSKA (reference sequence). CDR3 length: 15 amino acids. With 3 bases clipped from V and 4 bases from J, the junction kept 6 bases outside the gene matches. The CDR3 loop is CSASRTGAGTGELFF. The CDR3 DNA reads TGCAGTGCTAGTAGGACAGGGGCAGGCACCGGGGAGCTGTTTTTT.

This chain links TRBV7-9 with TRBJ1-1; tentative D call: TRBD1 (6 bases). Trimming shortened V by 5 bases and J by 0 bases, and 13 bases separated the two germline ends. The germline CDR1 and CDR2 sequences are SEHNR and FQNEAQ (reference sequence). This CDR3 region has 15 residues. DNA for the CDR3: TGTGCCAGCAGCCCCGGGGGGCTAATGAACACTGAAGCTTTCTTT. Protein: CASSPGGLMNTEAFF.

This chain uses TRBV24-1 with TRBJ2-1, with no clear D. Trimming stripped 0 bases from V and 4 bases from J, with 6 bases between. This CDR3 is built from 14 residues. Germline CDR1 is KGHDR and CDR2 is SFDVKD. The CDR3 spells CATSDLNIYNEQFF. In nucleotides, the CDR3 is TGTGCCACCAGTGATTTGAACATATACAATGAGCAGTTCTTC.

The chain recombines TRBV7-8 with TRBJ2-2, with 10 bases that match TRBD2. The germline CDR1 and CDR2 sequences are SGHVS and FQNEAQ. The CDR3 spans 20 residues. V shed 5 bases, J shed 6 bases, and the junction held 21 bases outside the gene matches. CDR3 protein: CASSPGGGTSVRTRAGELFF. The CDR3 DNA is TGTGCCAGCAGCCCTGGGGGGGGGACTAGCGTTCGAACAAGGGCCGGGGAGCTGTTTTTT. Full variable domain (remainder filled in from reference TRBV7-8 and TRBJ2-2): GAGVSQSPRYKVAKRGQDVALRCDPISGHVSLFWYQQALGQGPEFLTYFQNEAQLDKSGLPSDRFFAERPEGSVSTLKIQRTQQEDSAVYLCASSPGGGTSVRTRAGELFFGEGSRLTVL.

The chain has TRBV12-3 or TRBV12-4 and TRBJ2-4; D remains unclear. V was clipped by 2 bases and J by 5 bases, with 4 bases between them. This CDR3 contains 12 residues. The CDR3 sequence: CASSLRENIQYF. The CDR3 region has the DNA TGTGCCAGCAGTTTAAGAGAAAACATTCAGTACTTC.

The V and J genes are TRBV29-1 and TRBJ2-7, with TRBD1 identical over 7 bases. V dropped 7 bases and J dropped 2; count of bases not matched to a gene: 11. Germline V gene lookup returns CDR1 SQVTM and CDR2 ANQGSEA. There are 14 residues in the CDR3. CDR3 sequence: CSATHKGQTYEQYF. CDR3 nucleotide sequence: TGCAGCGCCACCCACAAGGGACAGACCTACGAGCAGTACTTC.

The chain combines TRBV7-2 with TRBJ2-3, with 10 bases matching TRBD1. The CDR3 totals 18 residues. Germline lookup yields CDR1 SGHTA and CDR2 FQGNSA. V was clipped by 3 bases and J by 3 bases; unmatched bases: 12. The CDR3 here is CASSFSEIRDRGTDTQYF. CDR3 bases: TGTGCCAGCAGCTTCTCAGAAATCCGGGACAGGGGAACAGATACGCAGTATTTT.

The V and J genes are TRBV29-1 and TRBJ1-1, with D possibly TRBD1 on 6 matching bases. Per germline, CDR1 SQVTM and CDR2 ANQGSEA. This CDR3 has 12 amino acids. V was trimmed by 7 bases and J by 7 bases, leaving 16 bases between them. CDR3 sequence: CSGTQGQDEAFF. The CDR3 nucleotides are TGCAGCGGTACCCAGGGGCAAGATGAAGCTTTCTTT.

V is TRBV10-3 and J is TRBJ2-3, with 9 bases that match TRBD2. J gave up 6 bases and V 8 bases, and 12 bases lay outside the gene matches. CDR3 size: 15 residues. Germline V lookup: CDR1 ENHRY, CDR2 SYGVKD. The CDR3 reads CAIGTTSGGGDTQYF. Written as DNA, the CDR3 is TGTGCCATCGGAACGACTAGCGGAGGAGGGGATACGCAGTATTTT.

The chain has TRBV19 and TRBJ1-2; 10 nucleotides match TRBD1. The CDR3 length is 13 residues. After removal of 5 bases from V and 5 bases from J, the junction contained 2 bases not matched to a gene. CDR1 and CDR2 from the germline V gene are LNHDA and SQIVND (reference sequence). CDR3 in DNA: TGTGCCAGTAGTCTGGGACAGGGGTATGGCTACACCTTC. It specifies CASSLGQGYGYTF. The full variable domain, rest sourced from reference TRBV19 and TRBJ1-2, is DGGITQSPKYLFRKEGQNVTLSCEQNLNHDAMYWYRQDPGQGLRLIYYSQIVNDFQKGDIAEGYSVSREKKESFPLTVTSAQKNPTAFYLCASSLGQGYGYTFGSGTRLTVV.

The sample holds one count of this clone. V and J are TRBV12-2 and TRBJ2-5; TRBD1 is the table's D call and was not checked against the DNA. TRBV12-2 is described as a pseudogene. The CDR3 consists of 15 residues. In DNA form, the CDR3 reads TGTGCAAGTCGCTTCCACAGGGTTTCCTGCGAGACCCAGTACTTC. It codes for CASRFHRVSCETQYF.

This sequence joins TRBV6-5 and TRBJ2-3; TRBD2 is a possible D gene (7 bases). CDR3 length equals 13 residues. Trimming took off 6 bases at V and 7 bases at J, with 14 bases between the two ends. CDR1 and CDR2 (germline): MNHEY, SVGAGI. CDR3 amino acids: CASSWGGGNTQYF. DNA for the CDR3: TGTGCCAGCAGCTGGGGGGGCGGGAATACGCAGTATTTT.

The V call is TRBV3-1 (or the pseudogene TRBV3-2), the J call TRBJ2-7, with 9 bases aligning to TRBD1. The CDR3 consists of 15 residues. Germline-derived CDR1 and CDR2 are LGHDT and YNNKEL (reference sequence). After removal of 1 base from V and 3 bases from J, the junction contained 4 bases not matched to a gene. CDR3 DNA: TGTGCCAGCAGCCAAGCGGGACAGGGTGTCTACGAGCAGTACTTC. Protein sequence: CASSQAGQGVYEQYF.

The V gene is TRBV11-3, the J gene TRBJ1-6, with TRBD1 matching 9 bases. CDR3 length equals 16 residues. The germline V gene encodes CDR1 SGHNT and CDR2 YENEEA. The ends lost 5 bases at V and 5 bases at J; junction bases unmatched: 7. This chain's CDR3 is CASSQGQGRNNSPLHF. CDR3 nucleotide sequence: TGTGCCAGCAGCCAAGGACAGGGGAGAAATAATTCACCCCTCCACTTT.

The chain carries TRBV14 and TRBJ2-7; TRBD2 is a possible D gene (6 bases). V shed 1 base and J shed 1 base, with 11 bases lying between them. The CDR3 contains 15 residues. The germline V gene has CDR1 SGHDN and CDR2 FVKESK. Written as DNA, the CDR3 is TGTGCCAGCAGCCAAGTAGGCGGGGCTTCCTACGAGCAGTACTTC. Its translation is CASSQVGGASYEQYF.

This chain uses TRBV2 with TRBJ1-1; D ambiguous. Trimming took off 6 bases at V and 9 bases at J, with 8 bases between the two ends. Per the germline V gene, CDR1 is SNHLY and CDR2 is FYNNEI. CDR3 length: 10 amino acids. The DNA for the CDR3 is TGTGCCAGCAGACAATCGAAAGCTTTCTTT. Its translation: CASRQSKAFF.

The rearrangement uses TRBV6-2 or TRBV6-3 and TRBJ1-5; 8 nucleotides agree with TRBD1. The CDR3 extends over 17 amino acids. J lost 1 base, V lost 4 bases, and 9 bases had no gene match. The V gene's germline CDR1 is MNHEY and CDR2 SVGEGT. The CDR3 DNA sequence: TGTGCCAGCAGTTTAGGTCGACAGGGGCCAAGCAATCAGCCCCAGCATTTT. Translation gives CASSLGRQGPSNQPQHF.

V is TRBV5-1 and J is TRBJ2-5, with 7 bases matching TRBD2. Germline V gene lookup returns CDR1 SGHRS and CDR2 YFSETQ. Trimming at V came to 3 bases and at J to 2 bases, leaving 13 bases not matched to a gene. The CDR3 totals 17 residues. As DNA, the CDR3 is TGCGCCAGCAGCTCAACAATTGGGGGGGGTCCTCAAGAGACCCAGTACTTC. It encodes CASSSTIGGGPQETQYF.

The chain employs TRBV21-1 and TRBJ2-7; the table gives TRBD2 as D, unverified against the DNA. TRBV21-1 is termed a pseudogene. The CDR3 has 14 amino acids. For the CDR3, the DNA is TGTGCCAGCAGCAGCCGGGACTGCCTTACTCAGCAGTACTTC. It codes for CASSSRDCLTQQYF.